This T cell receptor (beta chain) was documented in a study of naive and memory T cell subsets. Study-level findings and limits: TCR abundance followed a power law differing between naive and memory subsets. Naive repertoires, especially CD8, held a few larger clonotypes, possibly memory cells re-expressing CD45RA.

Both TRBC1 and TRBC2 were covered by a beta constant-region primer of two equimolar oligonucleotides. Four rounds of PCR amplified the ligated cDNA using nested alpha and beta constant-region primers plus SP2. Using its own MiXCR run on the UMI-ligation and nested PCR reads, TCRdb lists one record per CDR3 protein. The sample yields over 110,000 distinct CDR3 sequences, 15% to 20% seen once. The V end was cut by 4 bases, the J end by 0 bases, with 12 bases between. The germline V gene has CDR1 MNHNS and CDR2 SASEGT. The CDR3 length is 15 residues. This clonotype appeared a few times. Its target is not known.

The chain couples TRBV6-1 to TRBJ1-2; the D gene is possibly TRBD1 (5 bases). The receptor was isolated from a human donor in good health. The sample was naive CD8+ T cells from blood. CDR3 loop: CASSAVGGTNYGYTF. The CDR3 DNA follows: TGTGCCAGCAGTGCTGTGGGGGGGACTAACTATGGCTACACCTTC.